This entry lists 26 T cell receptor beta chains sequenced from one sample in a study of beta chain features in type 1 diabetes. The isolated RNA, all of it, was reverse transcribed, so expressed TCRB transcripts were what got sequenced. Clones were read by immunoSEQ multiplex PCR, and TCRdb kept only the in-frame ones, dropping some. The sample records 250,000 or so clones, around 68% being singletons. The specimen was naive CD4+ T cells from blood. The origin of the receptors is a man in his thirties or forties in good health.

The V gene is TRBV5-4, the J gene TRBJ2-1; unclear D gene. The germline V gene encodes CDR1 SGHNT and CDR2 YYREEE (reference sequence). There are 15 residues in the CDR3. The V and J ends lost 1 base and 0 bases respectively, with 8 bases between them. For the CDR3, the DNA is TGTGCCAGCAGCTTGCCTGGAAGCTCCTACAATGAGCAGTTCTTC. Protein: CASSLPGSSYNEQFF.

J is TRBJ2-1 and V is TRBV9; 9 nucleotides match TRBD2. With 4 bases clipped from V and 4 bases from J, the junction kept 3 bases outside the gene matches. The CDR3 is made up of 14 amino acids. In germline, CDR1 is SGDLS, CDR2 YYNGEE. The CDR3 DNA sequence: TGTGCCAGCAGCCCGACTAGCGGTTACAATGAGCAGTTCTTC. Residues: CASSPTSGYNEQFF.

The chain carries TRBV9 and TRBJ2-1, with 13 positions matching TRBD2. V was clipped by 4 bases and J by 7 bases; unmatched bases: 8. This CDR3 has 16 amino acids. CDR1 and CDR2 (germline): SGDLS, YYNGEE. The CDR3 is CASSSELAGGVNEQFF. In nucleotides, the CDR3 is TGTGCCAGCAGCTCAGAACTAGCGGGAGGGGTAAATGAGCAGTTCTTC.

This clone was recorded a few times. The genes are TRBV7-2 and TRBJ2-1, with a tentative D call TRBD2 (5 bases). V lost 3 bases to trimming and J lost 0 bases, with 9 bases between them. The CDR3 length is 15 residues. Germline CDR1 is SGHTA and CDR2 is FQGNSA. The CDR3 spells CASSFGLPSYNEQFF. The CDR3 DNA follows: TGTGCCAGCAGCTTTGGACTGCCCTCCTACAATGAGCAGTTCTTC.

Notes on this clone: The sample holds other DNA sequences that translate to the same CDR3. The V call is TRBV30, the J call TRBJ1-5; the D is unclear. The CDR3 has 12 amino acids. Per germline, CDR1 GTSNPN and CDR2 SVGIG (reference sequence). Trimming pared 2 bases from V and 5 bases from J, leaving 7 bases between. The CDR3 here is CAWSRGDQPQHF. CDR3 DNA sequence: TGTGCCTGGAGTCGGGGAGATCAGCCCCAGCATTTT.

The chain recombines TRBV29-1 with TRBJ2-2; D is undetermined. The V end was cut by 7 bases, the J end by 1 base, with 13 bases between. The V gene's germline CDR1 is SQVTM and CDR2 ANQGSEA. The CDR3 contains 14 residues. CDR3 in DNA: TGCAGCGCTCTCATTAGGAGGAACACCGGGGAGCTGTTTTTT. Protein product: CSALIRRNTGELFF.

The genes are TRBV6-5 and TRBJ2-3; 9 bases align to TRBD2. Germline assignment: CDR1 MNHEY and CDR2 SVGAGI. Trimming cost V 6 bases and J 4 bases; bases outside gene matches: 5. CDR3 size: 14 residues. Here the CDR3 reads CASRGGRAADTQYF. Written as DNA, the CDR3 is TGTGCCAGCAGGGGCGGGAGGGCCGCAGATACGCAGTATTTT.

This clone was picked up one time. The same CDR3 can be traced to other DNA sequences in this sample. This rearrangement joins TRBV15 to TRBJ2-4; possibly TRBD1 for D (6 bases). This CDR3 region has 13 residues. The ends were cut back, 0 bases at V and 7 bases at J, with 7 bases in the middle. Germline V gene sequence: CDR1 LNHNV, CDR2 YYDKDF (reference sequence). The CDR3 sequence is CATSRDRGNIQYF. The CDR3 nucleotides are TGTGCCACCAGCAGAGACAGGGGTAACATTCAGTACTTC.

This chain uses TRBV7-9 with TRBJ2-7; possible D gene TRBD2, 6 bases. Germline V lookup: CDR1 SEHNR, CDR2 FQNEAQ (reference sequence). The CDR3 has 14 residues. Trimming shortened V by 4 bases and J by 3 bases, and 13 bases separated the two germline ends. The CDR3 nucleotides read TGTGCCAGCAGCTCCGGGACTGGCAGCTACGAGCAGTACTTC. Protein product: CASSSGTGSYEQYF.

This chain joins TRBV10-3 and TRBJ2-7; no definite D call. V lost 7 bases and J 7 bases, leaving 17 bases between the germline ends. The germline V gene encodes CDR1 ENHRY and CDR2 SYGVKD. This CDR3 has 13 residues. The CDR3: CAIKEPNSAEQYF. The CDR3 DNA is TGTGCCATCAAGGAGCCGAACTCCGCGGAGCAGTACTTC.

The CDR3 loop is CASIRLGGNIQYF. The CDR3 DNA follows: TGTGCCAGCATCCGCTTGGGCGGAAACATTCAGTACTTC. The J gene is TRBJ2-4, the V gene TRBV2, with unresolved D. The CDR3 is 13 residues long. The germline V and J ends were trimmed by 7 bases and 6 bases, with 13 bases remaining between them. Germline loops: CDR1 SNHLY, CDR2 FYNNEI. The complete variable domain, with remaining parts taken from reference TRBV2 and TRBJ2-4, reads EPEVTQTPSHQVTQMGQEVILRCVPISNHLYFYWYRQILGQKVEFLVSFYNNEISEKSEIFDDQFSVERPDGSNFTLKIRSTKLEDSAMYFCASIRLGGNIQYFGAGTRLSVL.

Only a few counts were recorded for this clone. The chain employs TRBV29-1 and TRBJ2-3; no firm D call. There are 11 residues in the CDR3. The V end was cut by 3 bases, the J end by 0 bases, with 1 base between. CDR1 is SQVTM, CDR2 ANQGSEA, per germline. The CDR3 reads CSVDSTDTQYF. DNA for the CDR3: TGCAGCGTTGATAGCACAGATACGCAGTATTTT.

The chain is built from TRBV30 and TRBJ2-3; TRBD2 agrees at 10 bases. Germline V lookup: CDR1 GTSNPN, CDR2 SVGIG (reference sequence). The J segment lost 2 bases and the V segment lost 4 bases, leaving 6 bases of the junction unmatched. CDR3 length equals 15 residues. This CDR3 is CAWKGLAGDTDTQYF. The CDR3 coding sequence is TGTGCCTGGAAGGGTCTAGCGGGGGACACAGATACGCAGTATTTT.

This sequence joins TRBV11-2 and TRBJ2-4; D is undetermined. Germline CDR1 is SGHAT and CDR2 is FQNNGV. The V gene lost 2 bases and the J gene lost 5 bases, with 7 bases spanning the gap. The CDR3 covers 13 residues. CDR3 bases: TGTGCCAGCAGCTTAAACGCCCAAAACATTCAGTACTTC. It codes for CASSLNAQNIQYF.

The chain carries TRBV11-2 and TRBJ2-7, with 8 bases that match TRBD1. V lost 7 bases and J lost 4; bases outside the gene matches: 9. This CDR3 has 14 amino acids. Germline CDR1 is SGHAT and CDR2 is FQNNGV. CDR3 bases: TGTGCCAGCACCAGGACAGGGAGTCAGTACGAGCAGTACTTC. This gives the protein CASTRTGSQYEQYF.

V gene TRBV5-4 combines with J gene TRBJ2-3; TRBD2 might be the D (6 bases). The CDR3 length is 13 residues. Trimming shortened V by 6 bases and J by 5 bases, and 13 bases separated the two germline ends. The V gene's germline CDR1 is SGHNT and CDR2 YYREEE (reference sequence). Here the CDR3 DNA reads TGTGCCAGCACCAAGGGGCGGGAAGATACGCAGTATTTT. Protein product: CASTKGREDTQYF.

This chain connects TRBV7-7 to TRBJ2-2; possible D gene TRBD2, 6 bases. V lost 8 bases, J lost 6 bases, and 19 bases lay in between. CDR1 and CDR2 from the germline V gene are SSHAT and FNYEAQ (reference sequence). This CDR3 comprises 15 residues. As DNA, the CDR3 is TGTGCCAGCTCCGGACTACTTGCGAATTCCGGGGAGCTGTTTTTT. It codes for CASSGLLANSGELFF.

This chain links TRBV29-1 with TRBJ1-1, with no clear D. V was pared by 1 base and J by 1 base, with 13 bases between. The CDR3 has 15 residues. The V gene's germline CDR1 is SQVTM and CDR2 ANQGSEA. CDR3 DNA sequence: TGCAGCGTTGAAGCCCGTCTTGACGGGAACACTGAAGCTTTCTTT. Its translation: CSVEARLDGNTEAFF.

V is TRBV6-5 and J is TRBJ2-4, with 7 bases fitting TRBD1. CDR3 size: 14 residues. With 5 bases clipped from V and 7 bases from J, the junction kept 8 bases outside the gene matches. Germline CDR1 MNHEY, CDR2 SVGAGI. CDR3 in amino acids: CASSTPGQKNIQYF. The CDR3 coding sequence is TGTGCCAGCAGTACCCCGGGACAGAAGAACATTCAGTACTTC.

This chain uses TRBV5-1 with TRBJ2-5; TRBD1 agrees at 8 bases. CDR3 size: 15 residues. Trimming at V came to 3 bases and at J to 4 bases, leaving 8 bases not matched to a gene. The germline gives CDR1 SGHRS, CDR2 YFSETQ. This CDR3 reads CASSSGTGQGETQYF. The CDR3 bases are TGCGCCAGCAGCTCGGGGACAGGCCAGGGAGAGACCCAGTACTTC.

The chain couples TRBV29-1 to TRBJ1-2; D is ambiguous. The V end was cut by 0 bases, the J end by 4 bases, with 9 bases between. The CDR3 has 13 residues. Per the germline V gene, CDR1 is SQVTM and CDR2 is ANQGSEA. CDR3 loop: CSVEDTQPYGYTF. The CDR3 region has the DNA TGCAGCGTTGAAGATACGCAGCCCTATGGCTACACCTTC.

A single count supports this clone. This chain links TRBV10-3 with TRBJ2-3, with 13 bases matching TRBD2. The CDR3 has 15 residues. Germline V gene lookup returns CDR1 ENHRY and CDR2 SYGVKD. J lost 1 base, V lost 10 bases, and 5 bases had no gene match. CDR3 DNA sequence: TGTGCCACCCGGACTAGCGGGGGACGCACAGATACGCAGTATTTT. Translation gives CATRTSGGRTDTQYF.

Worth noting for this clone: Other DNA sequences from this sample encode an identical CDR3 as well. This rearrangement joins TRBV7-2 to TRBJ2-5; D remains unclear. The CDR3 has 13 residues. The germline CDR1 and CDR2 sequences are SGHTA and FQGNSA. V dropped 3 bases and J dropped 0 bases, with 5 bases sitting between them. Written as DNA, the CDR3 is TGTGCCAGCAGCTTCTCGTACCAAGAGACCCAGTACTTC. This codes for CASSFSYQETQYF.

The DNA for the CDR3 is TGCAGCGTTTCGATAGGGACAGATACGCAGTATTTT. This sequence encodes CSVSIGTDTQYF. This chain joins TRBV29-1 and TRBJ2-3, with D uncertain. V was trimmed by 5 bases and J by 3 bases, leaving 9 bases between them. The CDR3 consists of 12 residues. Germline V lookup: CDR1 SQVTM, CDR2 ANQGSEA.

The V call is TRBV11-2, the J call TRBJ1-4; 9 bases map to TRBD1. Germline assignment: CDR1 SGHAT and CDR2 FQNNGV. There are 15 residues in the CDR3. V shed 0 bases, J shed 5 bases, and the junction held 1 base outside the gene matches. Written as DNA, the CDR3 is TGTGCCAGCAGCTTAGATGGGACAGGGAATGAAAAACTGTTTTTT. As protein: CASSLDGTGNEKLFF. Full variable domain (outside the CDR3, taken from reference TRBV11-2 and TRBJ1-4): EAGVAQSPRYKIIEKRQSVAFWCNPISGHATLYWYQQILGQGPKLLIQFQNNGVVDDSQLPKDRFSAERLKGVDSTLKIQPAKLEDSAVYLCASSLDGTGNEKLFFGSGTQLSVL.

This clone was seen only a few times. The rearrangement joins TRBV30 to TRBJ1-1; no firm D call. CDR1 and CDR2 from the germline V gene are GTSNPN and SVGIG (reference sequence). This CDR3 region has 11 residues. With 3 bases removed from V and 10 bases from J, the gap between germline ends came to 12 bases. The CDR3 DNA is TGTGCCTGGAGGGGTGTGTCCGGAGCTTTCTTT. Its translation is CAWRGVSGAFF.